Listed here are 23 T cell receptor beta chains from one sample, sequenced in a study of shared clonotypes between healthy human individuals. It was CD45RO-negative cells, positively selected for CCR7, that made up naive CD8 cells, with terminally differentiated effector memory CD45RA+ cells excluded. Assay: immunoSEQ multiplex PCR; the TCRdb copy retains only in-frame clones and omits some. Of around 1.9 million clones in the sample, around 93% were seen once. The specimen was naive CD8+ T cells from PBMCs. The receptors were sampled from a man between 18 and 35 years old in good health. Some clones in this sample may be carry-over from other donors' samples.

The chain employs TRBV7-9 and TRBJ2-3; maybe TRBD1 (5 bases). The CDR3 is made up of 13 amino acids. V dropped 0 bases and J dropped 6 bases, with 7 bases sitting between them. CDR1 is SEHNR, CDR2 FQNEAQ, per germline (reference sequence). CDR3 region: CASSLAGQDTQYF. CDR3 sequence (DNA): TGTGCCAGCAGCTTAGCGGGGCAGGATACGCAGTATTTT.

The rearrangement joins TRBV30 to TRBJ2-7, with 7 bases lining up with TRBD1. CDR1 is GTSNPN and CDR2 is SVGIG in the germline V gene (reference sequence). This CDR3 is built from 14 residues. The junction had 3 bases not matched to a gene; V was cut back by 0 bases and J by 1 base. The CDR3 DNA sequence: TGTGCCTGGAGTGTAAGGGGGCATTCCTACGAGCAGTACTTC. Its translation: CAWSVRGHSYEQYF.

V usage is TRBV30 and J usage is TRBJ2-3; 7 bases fit TRBD2. In germline, CDR1 is GTSNPN, CDR2 SVGIG (reference sequence). The CDR3 covers 15 residues. The V gene end was trimmed by 3 bases and the J gene end by 0 bases; junction bases not matched to a gene: 6. Here the CDR3 DNA reads TGTGCCTGGAGGCCCCTCGGGGGGAGCACAGATACGCAGTATTTT. Its translation: CAWRPLGGSTDTQYF.

The chain carries TRBV4-3 and TRBJ2-3, with TRBD2 matching over 10 bases. The CDR3 spans 18 residues. The V gene's germline CDR1 is LGHNA and CDR2 YSLEER. V shed 1 base, J shed 4 bases, and the junction held 11 bases outside the gene matches. The CDR3, as DNA: TGCGCCAGCAGCCAAGTTGCGGGGACTAGCGTATCCGCAGATACGCAGTATTTT. As protein: CASSQVAGTSVSADTQYF.

This chain uses TRBV19 with TRBJ2-2; D possibly corresponds to TRBD2 (5 bases). The CDR3 has 13 amino acids. The ends were cut back, 7 bases at V and 2 bases at J, with 8 bases in the middle. The germline gives CDR1 LNHDA, CDR2 SQIVND (reference sequence). CDR3: CASTTINTGELFF. The CDR3 DNA is TGTGCCAGTACGACTATAAACACCGGGGAGCTGTTTTTT.

V usage is TRBV27 and J usage is TRBJ2-7; 9 nucleotides match TRBD2. After removal of 5 bases from V and 5 bases from J, the junction contained 13 bases not matched to a gene. Germline lookup yields CDR1 MNHEY and CDR2 SMNVEV (reference sequence). The CDR3 consists of 16 residues. The DNA of the CDR3 is TGTGCCAGCAGTCCCATCGAGGTAGCGGGAGTCGACGAGCAGTACTTC. Its protein product is CASSPIEVAGVDEQYF.

The chain employs TRBV15 and TRBJ2-1, with D perhaps matching TRBD1 or TRBD2 (5 bases each). The CDR3 spans 15 residues. CDR1 LNHNV and CDR2 YYDKDF come from the germline V gene (reference sequence). The V end lost 1 base, the J end lost 3 bases, and 10 bases lay between the germline ends. Written as DNA, the CDR3 is TGTGCCACCAGCAGAGGGGACCTCGTCTACAATGAGCAGTTCTTC. It codes for CATSRGDLVYNEQFF. The full variable domain, rest sourced from reference TRBV15 and TRBJ2-1, is DAMVIQNPRYQVTQFGKPVTLSCSQTLNHNVMYWYQQKSSQAPKLLFHYYDKDFNNEADTPDNFQSRRPNTSFCFLDIRSPGLGDTAMYLCATSRGDLVYNEQFFGPGTRLTVL.

This sequence joins TRBV6-5 and TRBJ2-7; no clear D gene. The CDR3 extends over 13 amino acids. V was cut by 2 bases and J by 3 bases, with 8 bases left in between. The germline V gene has CDR1 MNHEY and CDR2 SVGAGI. Here the CDR3 DNA reads TGTGCCAGCAGTTACAATCTCGTCTACGAGCAGTACTTC. This encodes CASSYNLVYEQYF.

This clone was seen just once. The J gene is TRBJ2-7, the V gene TRBV9; 8 bases line up with TRBD2. Germline V CDR1 and CDR2: SGDLS, YYNGEE. V gave up 4 bases and J gave up 5 bases; unmatched junction bases: 8. The CDR3 spans 14 residues. The CDR3: CASSPGGTSNEQYF. The CDR3 DNA sequence: TGTGCCAGCAGCCCCGGGGGGACTAGTAACGAGCAGTACTTC.

This clone was detected only once. The V and J genes are TRBV27 and TRBJ2-7; 9 bases align to TRBD1. The CDR3 contains 17 residues. Germline V gives CDR1 MNHEY, CDR2 SMNVEV (reference sequence). The V and J ends lost 2 bases and 6 bases, in that order; junction bases with no gene match: 14. CDR3 nucleotides: TGTGCCAGCAGTTTACTATACTATTCCTCGACAGGGGGCGAGCAGTACTTC. This encodes CASSLLYYSSTGGEQYF.

This sequence joins TRBV5-1 and TRBJ2-7, with D unresolved. The germline V and J ends were trimmed by 0 bases and 3 bases, with 13 bases remaining between them. The germline gives CDR1 SGHRS, CDR2 YFSETQ. CDR3 length: 15 residues. The CDR3 sequence: CASSLEPSPYYEQYF. In nucleotides, the CDR3 is TGCGCCAGCAGCTTGGAGCCTAGTCCCTACTACGAGCAGTACTTC.

A word on this clone: Additional DNA sequences in this sample encode the identical CDR3. The CDR3 loop is CASSYSRGGYEQYF. The CDR3 DNA sequence: TGTGCCAGCAGTTACTCGAGGGGGGGCTACGAGCAGTACTTC. The chain couples TRBV6-6 to TRBJ2-7; a weak D match, TRBD2 (7 bases). The V end was cut by 0 bases, the J end by 3 bases, with 9 bases between. The germline CDR1 and CDR2 sequences are MNHNY and SVGAGI (reference sequence). The CDR3 loop spans 14 amino acids.

CDR3 loop: CASRDPGGEGYGYTF. DNA of the CDR3: TGTGCCAGCAGGGATCCAGGGGGCGAGGGGTATGGCTACACCTTC. V is TRBV27 and J is TRBJ1-2; 8 nucleotides agree with TRBD1. The CDR3 is 15 residues long. The junction had 11 bases not matched to a gene; V was cut back by 6 bases and J by 5 bases. Germline assignment: CDR1 MNHEY and CDR2 SMNVEV (reference sequence).

The chain uses TRBV14 and TRBJ1-2, with D unresolved. V lost 0 bases and J lost 2, with 10 bases in between. Germline V CDR1 and CDR2: SGHDN, FVKESK. The CDR3 has 15 residues. The DNA for the CDR3 is TGTGCCAGCAGCCAAGATCTTTACGGGAACTATGGCTACACCTTC. Translated, it gives CASSQDLYGNYGYTF. Full variable domain (remainder filled in from reference TRBV14 and TRBJ1-2): EAGVTQFPSHSVIEKGQTVTLRCDPISGHDNLYWYRRVMGKEIKFLLHFVKESKQDESGMPNNRFLAERTGGTYSTLKVQPAELEDSGVYFCASSQDLYGNYGYTFGSGTRLTVV.

DNA of the CDR3: TGTGCCAGCAGCCAGGCATCCGGGGAGCTGTTTTTT. This sequence encodes CASSQASGELFF. The chain couples TRBV11-2 to TRBJ2-2; D ambiguous. Germline CDR1 SGHAT, CDR2 FQNNGV. Trimming left V 5 bases short and J 6 bases short, with 7 bases between. The CDR3 extends over 12 amino acids.

This chain uses TRBV30 with TRBJ2-7; the match to TRBD1 covers 7 bases. The germline V gene has CDR1 GTSNPN and CDR2 SVGIG (reference sequence). V lost 1 base, J lost 2 bases, and 26 bases stayed unmatched. The CDR3 loop spans 21 amino acids. CDR3 loop: CAWSGPLFPQDTIRGPYEQYF. CDR3 sequence (DNA): TGTGCCTGGAGTGGGCCATTATTCCCCCAGGATACGATTAGGGGGCCCTACGAGCAGTACTTC.

The CDR3 DNA sequence: TGTGCCAGCAGCTTCTCTAGCGGGAGTAGTTACAATGAGCAGTTCTTC. The encoded protein is CASSFSSGSSYNEQFF. The rearrangement joins TRBV7-8 to TRBJ2-1, with TRBD2 identical over 10 bases. Trimming removed 3 bases from V and 4 bases from J; junction bases left unmatched: 6. Germline assignment: CDR1 SGHVS and CDR2 FQNEAQ. CDR3 size: 16 residues.

The V gene is TRBV6-5, the J gene TRBJ2-7, with TRBD1 matching 8 bases. This CDR3 spans 14 amino acids. The V gene end was trimmed by 4 bases and the J gene end by 12 bases; junction bases not matched to a gene: 14. Germline CDR1 and CDR2: MNHEY and SVGAGI. This chain's CDR3 is CASSSGGALGRRYF. In nucleotides, the CDR3 is TGTGCCAGCAGTTCAGGGGGCGCGCTGGGAAGGCGGTACTTC.

CDR3 nucleotide sequence: TGTGCCAGCAGCCAGGGACTAGCGGGAGGCCTTAGCTCCTACAATGAGCAGTTCTTC. This codes for CASSQGLAGGLSSYNEQFF. V is TRBV11-2 and J is TRBJ2-1, with TRBD2 matching over 15 bases. Germline CDR1 and CDR2: SGHAT and FQNNGV. The length of the CDR3 is 19 residues. J lost 0 bases, V lost 5 bases, and 8 bases had no gene match. The full variable domain, completed using reference TRBV11-2 and TRBJ2-1, is EAGVAQSPRYKIIEKRQSVAFWCNPISGHATLYWYQQILGQGPKLLIQFQNNGVVDDSQLPKDRFSAERLKGVDSTLKIQPAKLEDSAVYLCASSQGLAGGLSSYNEQFFGPGTRLTVL.

V usage is TRBV7-9 and J usage is TRBJ1-2; no clear D gene. Trimming shortened V by 0 bases and J by 5 bases, and 13 bases separated the two germline ends. The CDR3 runs 15 residues. Per germline, CDR1 SEHNR and CDR2 FQNEAQ (reference sequence). The DNA for the CDR3 is TGTGCCAGCAGCTTAGCGACTGTTATTTCTTATGGCTACACCTTC. Its protein product is CASSLATVISYGYTF.

The V call is TRBV28, the J call TRBJ2-4; D may be TRBD1 or TRBD2 (6 bases each). The germline gives CDR1 MDHEN, CDR2 SYDVKM. The CDR3 contains 15 residues. V shed 6 bases and J shed 3 bases, with 15 bases lying between them. CDR3 sequence: CASSFVGGGKNIQYF. The CDR3 DNA reads as TGTGCCAGCAGCTTTGTAGGGGGAGGCAAAAACATTCAGTACTTC. The entire variable domain, with the rest obtained from reference TRBV28 and TRBJ2-4, is as follows: DVKVTQSSRYLVKRTGEKVFLECVQDMDHENMFWYRQDPGLGLRLIYFSYDVKMKEKGDIPEGYSVSREKKERFSLILESASTNQTSMYLCASSFVGGGKNIQYFGAGTRLSVL.

The J gene is TRBJ2-7, the V gene TRBV9, with TRBD2 identical over 7 bases. J lost 7 bases, V lost 3 bases, and 13 bases had no gene match. Germline values: CDR1 SGDLS, CDR2 YYNGEE. The CDR3 length is 15 residues. CDR3 nucleotide sequence: TGTGCCAGCAGCGCCCGTGGCGGGAGCGCCGGGGAGCAGTACTTC. It is translated as CASSARGGSAGEQYF. The complete variable domain, with remaining parts taken from reference TRBV9 and TRBJ2-7, reads DSGVTQTPKHLITATGQRVTLRCSPRSGDLSVYWYQQSLDQGLQFLIQYYNGEERAKGNILERFSAQQFPDLHSELNLSSLELGDSALYFCASSARGGSAGEQYFGPGTRLTVT.

The CDR3 region has the DNA TGTGCCAGCACTAGGGGGCCGTCCTCTGGAAACACCATATATTTT. It codes for CASTRGPSSGNTIYF. The rearrangement uses TRBV7-9 and TRBJ1-3, with 7 bases identical to TRBD1. The germline V gene has CDR1 SEHNR and CDR2 FQNEAQ (reference sequence). J gave up 0 bases and V 7 bases, and 6 bases lay outside the gene matches. The CDR3 extends over 15 amino acids.